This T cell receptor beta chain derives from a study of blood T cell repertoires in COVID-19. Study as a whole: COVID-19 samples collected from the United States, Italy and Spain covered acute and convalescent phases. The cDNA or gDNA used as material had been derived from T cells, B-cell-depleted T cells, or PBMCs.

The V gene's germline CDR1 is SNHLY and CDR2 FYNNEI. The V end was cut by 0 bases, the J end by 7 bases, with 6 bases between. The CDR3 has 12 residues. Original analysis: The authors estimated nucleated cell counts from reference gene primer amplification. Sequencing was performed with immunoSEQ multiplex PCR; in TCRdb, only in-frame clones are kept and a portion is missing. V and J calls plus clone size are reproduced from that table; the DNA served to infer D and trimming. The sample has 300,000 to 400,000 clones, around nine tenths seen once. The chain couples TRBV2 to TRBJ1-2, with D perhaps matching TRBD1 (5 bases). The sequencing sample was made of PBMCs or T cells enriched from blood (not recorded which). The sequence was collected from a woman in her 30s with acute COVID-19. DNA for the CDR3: TGTGCCAGCAGTGAAGCAAGGGGTGGCTACACCTTC. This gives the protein CASSEARGGYTF.